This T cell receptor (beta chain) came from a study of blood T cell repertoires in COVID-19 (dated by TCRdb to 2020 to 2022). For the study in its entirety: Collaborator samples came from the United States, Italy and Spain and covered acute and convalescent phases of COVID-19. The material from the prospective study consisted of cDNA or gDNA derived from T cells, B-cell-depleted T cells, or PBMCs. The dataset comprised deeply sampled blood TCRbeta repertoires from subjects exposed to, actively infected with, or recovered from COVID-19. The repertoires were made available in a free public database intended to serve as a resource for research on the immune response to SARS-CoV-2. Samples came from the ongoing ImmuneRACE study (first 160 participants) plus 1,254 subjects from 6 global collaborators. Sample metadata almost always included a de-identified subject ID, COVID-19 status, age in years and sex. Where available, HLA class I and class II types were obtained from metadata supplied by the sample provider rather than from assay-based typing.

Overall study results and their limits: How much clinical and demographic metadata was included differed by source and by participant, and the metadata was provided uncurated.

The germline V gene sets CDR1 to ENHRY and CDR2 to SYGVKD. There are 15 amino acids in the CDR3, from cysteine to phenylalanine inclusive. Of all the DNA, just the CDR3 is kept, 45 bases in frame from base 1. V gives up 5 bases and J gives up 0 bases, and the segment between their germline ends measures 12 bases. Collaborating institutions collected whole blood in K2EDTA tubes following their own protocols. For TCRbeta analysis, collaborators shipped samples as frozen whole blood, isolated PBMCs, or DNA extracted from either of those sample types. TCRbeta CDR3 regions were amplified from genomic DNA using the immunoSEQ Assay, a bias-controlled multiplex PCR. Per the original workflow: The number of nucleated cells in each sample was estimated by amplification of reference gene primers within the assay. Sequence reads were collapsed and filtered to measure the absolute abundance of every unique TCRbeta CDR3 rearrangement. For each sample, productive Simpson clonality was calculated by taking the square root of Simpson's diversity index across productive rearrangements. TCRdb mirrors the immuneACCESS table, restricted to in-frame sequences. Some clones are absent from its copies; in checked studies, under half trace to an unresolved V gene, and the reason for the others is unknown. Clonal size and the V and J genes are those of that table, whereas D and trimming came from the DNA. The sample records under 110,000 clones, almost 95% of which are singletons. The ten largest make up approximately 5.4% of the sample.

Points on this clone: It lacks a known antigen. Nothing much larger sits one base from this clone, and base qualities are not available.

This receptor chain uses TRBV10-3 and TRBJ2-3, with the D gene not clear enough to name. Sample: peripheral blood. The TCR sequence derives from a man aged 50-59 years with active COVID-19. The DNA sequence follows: TGTGCCATCAGTCTAACTTTAACTAGCACAGATACGCAGTATTTT. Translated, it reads CAISLTLTSTDTQYF.